Below, 16 T cell receptor beta chains from the same sample are listed, as sequenced in a study of blood T cell repertoires in COVID-19. Profiling relied on immunoSEQ multiplex PCR, and the TCRdb table lists in-frame clones only, not all of them. The repertoire holds roughly 250,000 clones, with roughly 91% as singletons. Specimen: peripheral blood. Receptors originate from a woman aged 40 to 49 who had recovered from COVID-19.

The rearrangement links TRBV3-1 (or the pseudogene TRBV3-2) to TRBJ1-1, with D possibly matching TRBD1 (5 bases). CDR1 is LGHDT, CDR2 YNNKEL, per germline (reference sequence). The CDR3 covers 17 residues. The V end was cut by 4 bases, the J end by 6 bases, with 24 bases between. CDR3: CASSPTRGRGGVAEAFF. The CDR3, as DNA: TGTGCCAGCAGCCCCACCCGAGGTCGGGGAGGGGTCGCTGAAGCTTTCTTT.

The chain uses TRBV18 and TRBJ2-1; 7 positions match TRBD1. Germline lookup yields CDR1 KGHSH and CDR2 LQKENI. The CDR3 totals 15 residues. Losses at the gene ends were 4 bases for V and 4 bases for J; bases not matched to a gene: 7. The CDR3 region is CASSLRDSTYNEQFF. The CDR3, as DNA: TGTGCCAGCTCACTACGGGACAGCACGTACAATGAGCAGTTCTTC.

The J gene is TRBJ1-4, the V gene TRBV3-1 (or the pseudogene TRBV3-2), with D unclear. Trimming shortened V by 1 base and J by 5 bases, and 5 bases separated the two germline ends. This CDR3 spans 13 amino acids. Germline CDR1 and CDR2: LGHDT and YNNKEL (reference sequence). The CDR3 sequence: CASSQVTNEKLFF. The CDR3 nucleotides read TGTGCCAGCAGCCAAGTCACAAATGAAAAACTGTTTTTT.

This sequence joins TRBV11-2 and TRBJ2-2; D call uncertain. Deletions cut 0 bases from V and 4 bases from J, with 9 bases between. Germline V gene sequence: CDR1 SGHAT, CDR2 FQNNGV. The length of the CDR3 is 15 residues. CDR3 amino acids: CASSLDLGRTGELFF. CDR3 in DNA: TGTGCCAGCAGCTTAGATCTGGGCCGCACCGGGGAGCTGTTTTTT.

V usage is TRBV19 and J usage is TRBJ1-2, with 10 bases aligning to TRBD1. The J segment lost 4 bases and the V segment lost 5 bases, leaving 10 bases of the junction unmatched. Germline CDR1 LNHDA, CDR2 SQIVND (reference sequence). This CDR3 has 16 amino acids. The CDR3 region is CASSARDRGVSYGYTF. CDR3 nucleotide sequence: TGTGCCAGTAGTGCCCGGGACAGGGGCGTTTCCTATGGCTACACCTTC.

This clone was recorded once. V is TRBV23-1 and J is TRBJ1-2; TRBD1 matches at 8 bases. TRBV23-1 falls under the ORF class, with uncertain function. The CDR3 totals 18 residues. V was pared by 1 base and J by 0 bases, with 10 bases of the junction left unmatched. The DNA of the CDR3 is TGCGCCAGCAGTCAATTGGGGACAGGCGGAGGGGCTAACTATGGCTACACCTTC. The encoded protein is CASSQLGTGGGANYGYTF.

This sequence joins TRBV7-2 and TRBJ2-3; D might be TRBD2 (7 bases). CDR1 and CDR2 (germline): SGHTA, FQGNSA. Trimming shortened V by 4 bases and J by 6 bases, and 14 bases separated the two germline ends. The CDR3 is made up of 14 amino acids. This CDR3 is CASSWKGGGDTQYF. CDR3 in DNA: TGTGCCAGCAGCTGGAAAGGGGGAGGGGATACGCAGTATTTT.

The rearrangement links TRBV10-2 to TRBJ1-4, with D perhaps matching TRBD1 (5 bases). This CDR3 is 15 amino acids long. Germline CDR1 and CDR2: WSHSY and SAAADI. V lost 6 bases to trimming and J lost 3 bases, with 14 bases between them. In DNA form, the CDR3 reads TGCGCCAGCAGCCCCTCGGGGGGGGCTAATGAAAAACTGTTTTTT. It codes for CASSPSGGANEKLFF.

The V gene is TRBV3-1 (or the pseudogene TRBV3-2), the J gene TRBJ1-4; the match to TRBD1 covers 12 bases. Germline-derived CDR1 and CDR2 are LGHDT and YNNKEL (reference sequence). The CDR3 has 16 residues. V lost 1 base, J lost 11 bases, and 8 bases stayed unmatched. The CDR3 DNA reads TGTGCCAGCAGCCAAGGGGGGACAGGGGGCGGTTGGAAACTGTTTTTT. Translation gives CASSQGGTGGGWKLFF.

The chain recombines TRBV7-8 with TRBJ2-3; D not certain. This CDR3 spans 13 amino acids. V lost 5 bases to trimming and J lost 10 bases, with 16 bases between them. Looked up from germline, CDR1 is SGHVS and CDR2 is FQNEAQ. The CDR3 sequence is CASSPFEPPAQYF. CDR3 in DNA: TGTGCCAGCAGCCCCTTCGAGCCCCCGGCGCAGTATTTT.

This chain links TRBV3-1 (or the pseudogene TRBV3-2) with TRBJ2-1; tentatively, D is TRBD1 (5 bases). CDR1 and CDR2 (germline): LGHDT, YNNKEL (reference sequence). The ends were cut back, 1 base at V and 5 bases at J, with 12 bases in the middle. This CDR3 region has 15 residues. Here the CDR3 reads CASSQVVTANNEQFF. Here the CDR3 DNA reads TGTGCCAGCAGCCAAGTCGTGACAGCCAACAATGAGCAGTTCTTC.

The chain couples TRBV6-5 to TRBJ2-3; 9 positions agree with TRBD1. This CDR3 is 14 amino acids long. Germline V gene sequence: CDR1 MNHEY, CDR2 SVGAGI. Trimming cost V 6 bases and J 8 bases; bases outside gene matches: 9. This CDR3 is CASSPGQGRGTQYF. CDR3 DNA: TGTGCCAGCAGCCCCGGACAGGGGAGAGGTACGCAGTATTTT.

The chain is built from TRBV14 and TRBJ2-1; no definite D call. The CDR3 is 13 amino acids. V was trimmed by 4 bases and J by 5 bases, leaving 9 bases between them. Germline values: CDR1 SGHDN, CDR2 FVKESK. CDR3 amino acids: CASSLSQNNEQFF. The CDR3 DNA sequence: TGTGCCAGCAGCCTTAGCCAGAACAATGAGCAGTTCTTC. The variable domain in full, completed from reference TRBV14 and TRBJ2-1, reads EAGVTQFPSHSVIEKGQTVTLRCDPISGHDNLYWYRRVMGKEIKFLLHFVKESKQDESGMPNNRFLAERTGGTYSTLKVQPAELEDSGVYFCASSLSQNNEQFFGPGTRLTVL.

This clone occurred once. Other DNA sequences within the sample encode an identical CDR3. The rearrangement joins TRBV3-1 (or the pseudogene TRBV3-2) to TRBJ2-1; 10 bases are shared with TRBD2. Trimming removed 4 bases from V and 6 bases from J; junction bases left unmatched: 9. This CDR3 has 16 residues. Germline-derived CDR1 and CDR2 are LGHDT and YNNKEL (reference sequence). In DNA form, the CDR3 reads TGTGCCAGCAGCCCGGGGCTAGCGGGAGTAGGCAATGAGCAGTTCTTC. Its protein product is CASSPGLAGVGNEQFF.

This rearrangement joins TRBV12-1 to TRBJ2-2; TRBD2, as called in the table, went unchecked against the DNA. TRBV12-1 corresponds to a pseudogene. The CDR3 has 14 residues. The CDR3 DNA reads TGTGCCAGCAGCTCCAGCGGGGTGACCGGGGAGCTGTTTTTT. Protein product: CASSSSGVTGELFF.

A single count supports this clone. V gene TRBV20-1 combines with J gene TRBJ2-3, with unresolved D. This CDR3 has 10 residues. The germline gives CDR1 DFQATT, CDR2 SNEGSKA (reference sequence). The CDR3 DNA reads TGCATCCCAGAAGCAGATACGCAGTATTTT. Translating gives CIPEADTQYF.